The 10 T cell receptor beta chains listed next were all sequenced from one sample in a study of cytomegalovirus exposure and HLA in healthy donors. Repertoires were generated with immunoSEQ multiplex PCR, while TCRdb's copy carries only in-frame clones and drops some. The data contain about 72,000 clones, 94% of them seen just once; the ten biggest clones take up 0.5% to 0.75%. The sample was PBMCs. The receptors derive from a woman between 18 and 29 years old in good health and CMV-seronegative.

The chain is built from TRBV2 and TRBJ2-4; TRBD2 agrees at 15 bases. This CDR3 is built from 15 residues. V lost 6 bases to trimming and J lost 14 bases; unmatched junction nucleotides: 11. Germline V CDR1 and CDR2: SNHLY, FYNNEI. The CDR3 coding sequence is TGTGCCAGCAGCAAGAACGTCGGACTAGCGGGGGGGGAGTACTTC. Translation gives CASSKNVGLAGGEYF.

The CDR3 is CASSQDSHDEQFF. Here the CDR3 DNA reads TGTGCCAGCAGCCAAGATAGTCACGATGAGCAGTTCTTC. The rearrangement uses TRBV4-2 and TRBJ2-1; D is ambiguous. The CDR3 is made up of 13 amino acids. Germline V gives CDR1 LGHNA, CDR2 YNFKEQ. V was pared by 0 bases and J by 8 bases, with 8 bases between.

This chain connects TRBV6-5 to TRBJ1-2; D not resolved. Germline V gene sequence: CDR1 MNHEY, CDR2 SVGAGI. V dropped 0 bases and J dropped 0 bases, with 11 bases sitting between them. The CDR3 sequence is 16 residues long. The CDR3 DNA is TGTGCCAGCAGTTACTCGAGGCGGGGTTCTAACTATGGCTACACCTTC. Amino acids: CASSYSRRGSNYGYTF.

The chain uses TRBV9 and TRBJ2-5; D might be TRBD2 (5 bases). The CDR3 covers 13 residues. V lost 3 bases and J 6 bases, leaving 12 bases between the germline ends. Germline values: CDR1 SGDLS, CDR2 YYNGEE. As DNA, the CDR3 is TGTGCCAGCAGCGCTCCCGGGAAGCAGACCCAGTACTTC. Translated, it gives CASSAPGKQTQYF.

The rearrangement uses TRBV30 and TRBJ1-4; D call uncertain. Germline loops: CDR1 GTSNPN, CDR2 SVGIG (reference sequence). The length of the CDR3 is 16 residues. Trimming removed 0 bases at V and 0 bases at J, with 11 bases between. CDR3 sequence (DNA): TGTGCCTGGAGTGTCGGAGGACCTGCAACTAATGAAAAACTGTTTTTT. This encodes CAWSVGGPATNEKLFF. The full variable domain, with the rest looked up from reference TRBV30 and TRBJ1-4, is SQTIHQWPATLVQPVGSPLSLECTVEGTSNPNLYWYRQAAGRGLQLLFYSVGIGQISSEVPQNLSASRPQDRQFILSSKKLLLSDSGFYLCAWSVGGPATNEKLFFGSGTQLSVL.

The rearrangement links TRBV29-1 to TRBJ2-1; tentatively, D is TRBD1 (5 bases). Trimming stripped 7 bases from V and 5 bases from J, with 21 bases between. Germline V lookup: CDR1 SQVTM, CDR2 ANQGSEA. The CDR3 runs 15 residues. The CDR3 region has the DNA TGCAGCGCAAGAACCAGGGTTTGGCTCAACAATGAGCAGTTCTTC. Translated, it gives CSARTRVWLNNEQFF.

This chain connects TRBV30 to TRBJ2-7; perhaps TRBD1 as D (6 bases). The germline V gene has CDR1 GTSNPN and CDR2 SVGIG (reference sequence). The CDR3 runs 11 residues. V was cut by 3 bases and J by 7 bases, with 10 bases left in between. The CDR3 region has the DNA TGTGCCTGGAGGAGGGGGAGAGAGCAGTACTTC. It yields the protein CAWRRGREQYF.

This rearrangement joins TRBV7-3 to TRBJ2-3; a weak D match, TRBD2 (6 bases). This CDR3 comprises 13 residues. Trimming took 4 bases from V and 4 from J, leaving 9 bases between them. CDR1 and CDR2 from the germline V gene are SGHTA and FQGTGA. The CDR3, as DNA: TGTGCCAGCAGCTGGGGAGGTCCAGATACGCAGTATTTT. Residues: CASSWGGPDTQYF.

The chain is built from TRBV6-1 and TRBJ2-1; perhaps TRBD1 as D (5 bases). Per germline, CDR1 MNHNS and CDR2 SASEGT. CDR3 length: 15 amino acids. The ends were cut back, 8 bases at V and 0 bases at J, with 14 bases in the middle. The CDR3 bases are TGTGCCAGCCGAATACTGGGGCCCTCCTACAATGAGCAGTTCTTC. It translates to CASRILGPSYNEQFF.

DNA of the CDR3: TGTGCCAGCAGCTCCCGAGGGAGGGGCAATCAGCCCCAGCATTTT. The encoded protein is CASSSRGRGNQPQHF. This chain links TRBV7-8 with TRBJ1-5; D uncertain. There are 15 residues in the CDR3. Germline V lookup: CDR1 SGHVS, CDR2 FQNEAQ. V shed 4 bases and J shed 2 bases, with 12 bases lying between them.